A single TCR beta chain is shown here with its context. This sample is part of a study of shared clonotypes between healthy human individuals. CDR3 size: 14 residues. Germline V gene sequence: CDR1 SQVTM, CDR2 ANQGSEA. The V gene lost 4 bases and the J gene lost 0 bases, with 9 bases spanning the gap. Repertoires were generated with immunoSEQ multiplex PCR, while TCRdb's copy carries only in-frame clones and drops some. The table records approximately 530,000 clones, approximately 95% of them present only once. This TCR was recovered from a woman younger than 45 in good health. The V call is TRBV29-1, the J call TRBJ1-4; tentatively, D is TRBD1 (5 bases). Specimen: naive CD4+ T cells sorted from blood. As to subset: CD45RA+ positively selected. The CDR3 region is CSVALGATNEKLFF. The CDR3, as DNA: TGCAGCGTTGCCTTGGGGGCAACTAATGAAAAACTGTTTTTT.